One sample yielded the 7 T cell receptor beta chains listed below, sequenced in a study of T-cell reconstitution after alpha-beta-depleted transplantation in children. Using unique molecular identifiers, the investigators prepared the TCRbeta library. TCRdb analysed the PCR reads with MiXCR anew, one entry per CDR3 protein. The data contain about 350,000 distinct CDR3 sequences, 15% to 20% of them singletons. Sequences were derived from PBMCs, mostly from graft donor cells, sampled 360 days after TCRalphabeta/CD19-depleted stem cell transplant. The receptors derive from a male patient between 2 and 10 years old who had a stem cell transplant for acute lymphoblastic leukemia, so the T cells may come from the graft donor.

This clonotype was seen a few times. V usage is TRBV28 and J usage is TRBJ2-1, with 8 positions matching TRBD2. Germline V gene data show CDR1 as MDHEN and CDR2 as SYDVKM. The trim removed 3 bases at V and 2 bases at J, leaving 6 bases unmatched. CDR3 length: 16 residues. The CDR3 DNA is TGTGCCAGCAGTTTTTTTCGGGGGGGCGCCTACAATGAGCAGTTCTTC. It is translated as CASSFFRGGAYNEQFF.

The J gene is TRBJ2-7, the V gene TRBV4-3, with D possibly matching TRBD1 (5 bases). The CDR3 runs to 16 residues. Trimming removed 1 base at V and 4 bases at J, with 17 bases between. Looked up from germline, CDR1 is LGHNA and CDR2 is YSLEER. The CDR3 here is CASSQGFRAVLYEQYF. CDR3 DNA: TGCGCCAGCAGCCAAGGGTTCAGGGCAGTATTATACGAGCAGTACTTC.

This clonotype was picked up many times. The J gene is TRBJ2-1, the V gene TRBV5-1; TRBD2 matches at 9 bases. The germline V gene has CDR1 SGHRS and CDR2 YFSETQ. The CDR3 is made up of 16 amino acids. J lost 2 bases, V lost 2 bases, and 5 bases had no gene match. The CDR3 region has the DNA TGCGCCAGCAGCTTTCAAGCGGGAGGCCCCTACAATGAGCAGTTCTTC. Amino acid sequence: CASSFQAGGPYNEQFF. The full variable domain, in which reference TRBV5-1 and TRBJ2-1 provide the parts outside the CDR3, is KAGVTQTPRYLIKTRGQQVTLSCSPISGHRSVSWYQQTPGQGLQFLFEYFSETQRNKGNFPGRFSGRQFSNSRSEMNVSTLELGDSALYLCASSFQAGGPYNEQFFGPGTRLTVL.

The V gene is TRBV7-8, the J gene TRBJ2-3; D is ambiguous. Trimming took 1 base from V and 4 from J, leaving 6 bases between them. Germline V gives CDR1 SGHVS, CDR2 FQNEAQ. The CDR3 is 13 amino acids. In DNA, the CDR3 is TGTGCCAGCAGCTTAGTGCTATCAGATACGCAGTATTTT. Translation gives CASSLVLSDTQYF.

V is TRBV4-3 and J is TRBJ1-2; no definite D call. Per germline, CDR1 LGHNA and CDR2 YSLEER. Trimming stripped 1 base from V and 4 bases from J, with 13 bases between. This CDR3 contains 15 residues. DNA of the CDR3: TGCGCCAGCAGCCAAGGAGCCAGAGGTGGCTATGGCTACACCTTC. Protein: CASSQGARGGYGYTF.

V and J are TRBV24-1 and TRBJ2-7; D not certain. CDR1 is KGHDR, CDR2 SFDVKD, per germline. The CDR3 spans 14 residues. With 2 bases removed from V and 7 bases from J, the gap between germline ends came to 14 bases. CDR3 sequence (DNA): TGTGCCACCAGTGATTCGGTAGGTGCAGGTGAGCAGTACTTC. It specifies CATSDSVGAGEQYF.

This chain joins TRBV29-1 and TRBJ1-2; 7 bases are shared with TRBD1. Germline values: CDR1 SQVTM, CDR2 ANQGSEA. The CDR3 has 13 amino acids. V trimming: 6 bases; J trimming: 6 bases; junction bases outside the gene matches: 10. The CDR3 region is CSVGDRLGHGYTF. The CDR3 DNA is TGCAGCGTAGGGGACAGACTAGGGCATGGCTACACCTTC.